Below are 25 T cell receptor beta chains sequenced from a single sample in a study of T cell repertoires in cytomegalovirus infection. TCRdb recomputed calls from the reads with MiXCR, one row per CDR3 protein. The sample records hundreds of thousands of distinct CDR3 sequences, about 29% being singletons. Their recognized antigens are unknown. The starting material was cultured PBMCs, obtained from culture after CMV antigen stimulation. The origin of the receptors is a human donor in good health (CMV status not recorded). Some clones in this sample may be carry-over from other donors' samples.

The chain links TRBV7-8 to TRBJ1-2; 9 bases match TRBD1. CDR1 SGHVS and CDR2 FQNEAQ come from the germline V gene. V shed 5 bases and J 4 bases; nucleotides not matched to a gene: 5. The CDR3 is 14 amino acids. The CDR3 sequence is CASSEGQGLYGYTF. CDR3 DNA sequence: TGTGCCAGCAGCGAGGGACAGGGACTCTATGGCTACACCTTC.

In nucleotides, the CDR3 is TGTGCCAGCAGTCCCGCCGGGACTACGACCTACGAGCAGTACTTC. Translation gives CASSPAGTTTYEQYF. The chain carries TRBV27 and TRBJ2-7, with 7 bases matching TRBD2. The CDR3 runs to 15 residues. V was clipped by 5 bases and J by 2 bases; unmatched bases: 9. The germline CDR1 and CDR2 sequences are MNHEY and SMNVEV (reference sequence).

The genes are TRBV7-4 and TRBJ2-1; 9 positions match TRBD1. Germline CDR1 SGHVT, CDR2 SQSDAQ. This CDR3 has 19 residues. The V segment lost 5 bases and the J segment 5 bases; nucleotides outside the gene matches: 19. The CDR3 DNA sequence: TGTGCCAGCAGCGGCGCCCCCGGGGACAGGGAAACGACAAACAATGAGCAGTTCTTC. Translating gives CASSGAPGDRETTNNEQFF.

The genes are TRBV7-9 and TRBJ1-1; a possible D gene is TRBD1 (6 bases). The CDR3 loop spans 13 amino acids. Deletions cut 1 base from V and 10 bases from J, with 13 bases between. Germline V lookup: CDR1 SEHNR, CDR2 FQNEAQ (reference sequence). CDR3 amino acids: CASSLGPGVGAFF. CDR3 DNA sequence: TGTGCCAGCAGCTTAGGGCCAGGGGTAGGAGCTTTCTTT.

In its sample, this clonotype was seen many times. The chain carries TRBV7-6 and TRBJ1-5; D not certain. The CDR3 extends over 13 amino acids. Germline V gene lookup returns CDR1 SGHVS and CDR2 FNYEAQ. Deletions cut 6 bases from V and 7 bases from J, with 13 bases between. CDR3 protein: CASRKAAGQPQHF. The CDR3 DNA follows: TGTGCCAGCAGGAAGGCGGCCGGGCAGCCCCAGCATTTT.

The chain links TRBV12-3 or TRBV12-4 to TRBJ1-2; D ambiguous. V was pared by 3 bases and J by 5 bases, with 10 bases between. CDR3 size: 13 residues. CDR3 protein: CASSLSSVYGYTF. The CDR3, as DNA: TGTGCCAGCAGTTTGTCCTCTGTGTATGGCTACACCTTC.

This CDR3 is CASSELLTSQETQYF. The CDR3 bases are TGTGCCAGCAGTGAATTACTGACTAGCCAAGAGACCCAGTACTTC. The gene calls are TRBV6-1 and TRBJ2-5, with TRBD2 as a possible D gene (6 bases). Trimming stripped 2 bases from V and 1 base from J, with 11 bases between. This CDR3 region has 15 residues. Germline-derived CDR1 and CDR2 are MNHNS and SASEGT.

The table lists this clonotype with many counts. This sequence joins TRBV7-2 and TRBJ1-5, with D uncertain. V lost 4 bases and J lost 0, with 4 bases in between. The CDR3 sequence is 13 residues long. Germline CDR1 SGHTA, CDR2 FQGNSA. The CDR3 DNA sequence: TGTGCCAGCAGCTCTTTTAGCAATCAGCCCCAGCATTTT. It is translated as CASSSFSNQPQHF.

V is TRBV6-5 and J is TRBJ2-7, with TRBD1 matching 9 bases. Losses at the gene ends were 6 bases for V and 0 bases for J; bases not matched to a gene: 6. Germline V gene sequence: CDR1 MNHEY, CDR2 SVGAGI. The CDR3 has 15 residues. CDR3 nucleotides: TGTGCCAGCAGACCCGGGACAGGGAGCTCCTACGAGCAGTACTTC. Protein sequence: CASRPGTGSSYEQYF.

This rearrangement joins TRBV11-2 to TRBJ1-6; D gene unclear. Per germline, CDR1 SGHAT and CDR2 FQNNGV. V lost 1 base and J 8 bases, leaving 3 bases between the germline ends. The CDR3 runs 12 residues. The CDR3 nucleotides read TGTGCCAGCAGCTTAGCGGATTCACCCCTCCACTTT. This gives the protein CASSLADSPLHF. Complete variable domain (other parts from reference TRBV11-2 and TRBJ1-6): EAGVAQSPRYKIIEKRQSVAFWCNPISGHATLYWYQQILGQGPKLLIQFQNNGVVDDSQLPKDRFSAERLKGVDSTLKIQPAKLEDSAVYLCASSLADSPLHFGNGTRLTVT.

This clonotype was found many times. V is TRBV12-3 or TRBV12-4 and J is TRBJ2-3; D unclear. The CDR3 runs to 15 residues. Between the trimmed V and J ends, which lost 5 bases and 1 base, there was a span of 13 bases. The CDR3, as DNA: TGTGCCAGCAGTCTGGCATCGTTTGGCACAGATACGCAGTATTTT. It encodes CASSLASFGTDTQYF.

This clonotype was picked up a small number of times. The gene calls are TRBV12-3 or TRBV12-4 and TRBJ1-6; TRBD1 matches 7 bases. V shed 5 bases, J shed 5 bases, and the junction held 6 bases outside the gene matches. The CDR3 contains 15 residues. The CDR3 region is CASSASGTDNSPLHF. The CDR3, as DNA: TGTGCCAGCAGTGCCTCCGGGACAGATAATTCACCCCTCCACTTT.

This clonotype appeared a few times. The chain carries TRBV20-1 and TRBJ2-1; 15 bases align to TRBD2. The germline gives CDR1 DFQATT, CDR2 SNEGSKA (reference sequence). J was trimmed by 0 bases and V by 6 bases; bases with no gene match: 12. The CDR3 totals 19 residues. CDR3 sequence reads: CSAYRGGTSGRSSYNEQFF. The CDR3 DNA reads TGCAGTGCCTATAGGGGTGGGACTAGCGGGAGGTCCTCCTACAATGAGCAGTTCTTC.

V is TRBV24-1 and J is TRBJ1-1; a possible D gene is TRBD1 (5 bases). CDR1 KGHDR and CDR2 SFDVKD come from the germline V gene. V lost 5 bases and J 3 bases, leaving 9 bases between the germline ends. The CDR3 covers 13 residues. The CDR3 here is CATSAGTYTEAFF. The DNA for the CDR3 is TGTGCCACCAGTGCCGGGACCTACACTGAAGCTTTCTTT.

This clonotype was picked up one time. The chain combines TRBV4-2 with TRBJ2-5, with a possible D match to TRBD1 (5 bases). With 2 bases removed from V and 3 bases from J, the gap between germline ends came to 10 bases. CDR1 is LGHNA and CDR2 is YNFKEQ in the germline V gene. CDR3 length: 14 residues. The CDR3 region is CASSQQGRKETQYF. In DNA, the CDR3 is TGTGCCAGCAGCCAACAGGGAAGGAAAGAGACCCAGTACTTC.

The chain employs TRBV19 and TRBJ1-2, with D uncertain. V lost 1 base, J lost 7 bases, and 7 bases lay in between. This CDR3 is 12 amino acids long. The germline gives CDR1 LNHDA, CDR2 SQIVND (reference sequence). CDR3: CASSIGGLGYTF. As DNA, the CDR3 is TGTGCCAGTAGTATAGGAGGGCTTGGCTACACCTTC.

The table lists this clonotype with many counts. The chain recombines TRBV7-2 with TRBJ2-2; D may be TRBD2 (7 bases). The CDR3 sequence is 18 residues long. The germline V and J ends were trimmed by 2 bases and 8 bases, with 24 bases remaining between them. Germline V lookup: CDR1 SGHTA, CDR2 FQGNSA. CDR3 in DNA: TGTGCCAGCAGCTTAACCGTCGGAGGGGGGGCCGGTAGGGGGGAGCTGTTTTTT. Encoded protein: CASSLTVGGGAGRGELFF. The variable domain in full, with the rest retrieved from reference TRBV7-2 and TRBJ2-2, is GAGVSQSPSNKVTEKGKDVELRCDPISGHTALYWYRQSLGQGLEFLIYFQGNSAPDKSGLPSDRFSAERTGGSVSTLTIQRTQQEDSAVYLCASSLTVGGGAGRGELFFGEGSRLTVL.

This clonotype has at least ten counts. This chain uses TRBV7-2 with TRBJ2-7; D is perhaps TRBD1 or TRBD2 (5 bases each). The CDR3 sequence is 14 residues long. In germline, CDR1 is SGHTA, CDR2 FQGNSA. Trimming pared 4 bases from V and 7 bases from J, leaving 17 bases between. The CDR3 sequence is CASSSTGPLGEQYF. CDR3 DNA: TGTGCCAGCAGCTCAACGGGACCCCTAGGGGAGCAGTACTTC.

This clonotype was detected only a few times. The gene calls are TRBV7-2 and TRBJ2-1, with 10 bases that match TRBD1. Per the germline V gene, CDR1 is SGHTA and CDR2 is FQGNSA. The CDR3 has 16 amino acids. Trimming at V came to 0 bases and at J to 6 bases, leaving 5 bases not matched to a gene. CDR3 coding DNA: TGTGCCAGCAGCTTAGCCGGGACAGGGGTGCCCAATGAGCAGTTCTTC. Translated: CASSLAGTGVPNEQFF.

This clonotype was detected only a few times. The chain joins TRBV27 to TRBJ2-5; unclear D gene. The length of the CDR3 is 14 residues. The ends were cut back, 5 bases at V and 2 bases at J, with 12 bases in the middle. Germline V gives CDR1 MNHEY, CDR2 SMNVEV (reference sequence). Here the CDR3 reads CASSAPEDQETQYF. CDR3 in DNA: TGTGCCAGCAGTGCACCAGAGGATCAAGAGACCCAGTACTTC.

The chain couples TRBV11-2 to TRBJ2-7, with TRBD2 identical over 7 bases. J was trimmed by 6 bases and V by 5 bases; bases with no gene match: 4. The CDR3 totals 12 residues. Germline V gives CDR1 SGHAT, CDR2 FQNNGV. CDR3 sequence (DNA): TGTGCCAGCAGCCCGGGGAGGGGCGAGCAGTACTTC. This gives the protein CASSPGRGEQYF.

This chain connects TRBV7-9 to TRBJ2-2; the D gene is possibly TRBD2 (5 bases). The CDR3 is made up of 16 amino acids. Germline values: CDR1 SEHNR, CDR2 FQNEAQ (reference sequence). V was clipped by 8 bases and J by 0 bases, with 16 bases between them. This CDR3 is CASSSPGTSNTGELFF. DNA of the CDR3: TGTGCCAGCTCTTCACCGGGAACCTCGAACACCGGGGAGCTGTTTTTT.

This sequence joins TRBV28 and TRBJ2-7, with TRBD2 matching over 11 bases. CDR3 length: 17 residues. After removal of 5 bases from V and 0 bases from J, the junction contained 9 bases not matched to a gene. Germline V gene lookup returns CDR1 MDHEN and CDR2 SYDVKM. The CDR3 sequence is CASSPTRTSGYSYEQYF. CDR3 DNA: TGTGCCAGCAGTCCCACCCGGACTAGCGGGTACTCCTACGAGCAGTACTTC.

By sample share, this clonotype is large. The V call is TRBV6-2 or TRBV6-3, the J call TRBJ1-1, with unresolved D. Germline CDR1 reads MNHEY; CDR2 reads SVGEGT. Trimming pared 4 bases from V and 1 base from J, leaving 10 bases between. CDR3 length: 14 amino acids. DNA for the CDR3: TGTGCCAGCAGTTCCCCAGAACCGAACACTGAAGCTTTCTTT. This encodes CASSSPEPNTEAFF.

This chain links TRBV29-1 with TRBJ1-1; 7 bases line up with TRBD1. V lost 2 bases, J lost 7 bases, and 13 bases stayed unmatched. CDR1 and CDR2 (germline): SQVTM, ANQGSEA. This CDR3 region has 15 residues. As DNA, the CDR3 is TGCAGCGTTGAAAGGGTGGGGACCGGGACAGATGAAGCTTTCTTT. As protein: CSVERVGTGTDEAFF.